One and the same sample provided the 25 T cell receptor beta chains below, sequenced in a study of T cells in Graves' hyperthyroidism and ophthalmopathy. Authors of the study amplified TCR beta CDR3 regions from RNA transcripts. Initially, a first-round RT-PCR of the TCR CDR3 employed the HTBI primer set. TCRdb passed the multiplex PCR reads through MiXCR, listing each CDR3 protein once. The sample has 300,000 to 450,000 distinct CDR3 sequences; around 16% are singletons. Specimen: blood. The receptor set was obtained from a woman under 30 with Graves' hyperthyroidism that later progressed to Graves' ophthalmopathy.

At least ten counts were recorded for this clonotype. The genes are TRBV28 and TRBJ2-1, with 8 bases lining up with TRBD2. The germline gives CDR1 MDHEN, CDR2 SYDVKM. This CDR3 spans 17 amino acids. V lost 2 bases, J lost 7 bases, and 13 bases stayed unmatched. The CDR3 coding sequence is TGTGCCAGCAGTTTAAAGGGTAGCGGGACAAGCGGGAATGAGCAGTTCTTC. This gives the protein CASSLKGSGTSGNEQFF.

Many counts were recorded for this clonotype. The chain uses TRBV18 and TRBJ2-7; 11 bases line up with TRBD1. CDR3 length: 13 amino acids. The germline V gene has CDR1 KGHSH and CDR2 LQKENI. The V segment lost 4 bases and the J segment 7 bases; nucleotides outside the gene matches: 3. DNA for the CDR3: TGTGCCAGCTCACTGGACAGGGGGCGGGAGCAGTACTTC. This codes for CASSLDRGREQYF.

This chain uses TRBV29-1 with TRBJ1-1, with D maybe TRBD1 (6 bases). The CDR3 has 13 amino acids. The ends were cut back, 5 bases at V and 8 bases at J, with 18 bases in the middle. Looked up from germline, CDR1 is SQVTM and CDR2 is ANQGSEA. CDR3 DNA: TGCAGCGTTTCTAACAGGGAAGGGGCGGAAGCTTTCTTT. Residues: CSVSNREGAEAFF.

The rearrangement uses TRBV7-2 and TRBJ2-7, with TRBD2 matching 11 bases. The CDR3 length is 16 residues. Germline V gene lookup returns CDR1 SGHTA and CDR2 FQGNSA. J lost 5 bases, V lost 2 bases, and 8 bases had no gene match. CDR3 DNA sequence: TGTGCCAGCAGCTTATCTAGCGGGAGGCCCCTCCACGAGCAGTACTTC. Residues: CASSLSSGRPLHEQYF.

This clonotype was observed at least ten times. CDR3 DNA: TGTGCCAGCAGTTCCATGGTGCGGGGTAACACCGGGGAGCTGTTTTTT. Its protein is CASSSMVRGNTGELFF. The rearrangement links TRBV27 to TRBJ2-2, with TRBD2 as a possible D gene (6 bases). Germline V gives CDR1 MNHEY, CDR2 SMNVEV (reference sequence). Between the trimmed V and J ends, which lost 4 bases and 2 bases, there was a span of 14 bases. The CDR3 totals 16 residues.

In its sample, this clonotype was seen a few times. The chain has TRBV4-2 and TRBJ2-7, with 9 bases lining up with TRBD1. This CDR3 is 15 amino acids long. From germline, CDR1 is LGHNA and CDR2 YNFKEQ. The trim removed 4 bases at V and 6 bases at J, leaving 10 bases unmatched. Here the CDR3 DNA reads TGTGCCAGCAGCCGCTTACTCCAACAGGGGGCCGAGCAGTACTTC. This codes for CASSRLLQQGAEQYF.

This clonotype was detected many times. The chain recombines TRBV7-9 with TRBJ2-1; 7 nucleotides line up with TRBD2. This CDR3 is built from 17 residues. Germline V lookup: CDR1 SEHNR, CDR2 FQNEAQ (reference sequence). V lost 1 base and J lost 1; bases outside the gene matches: 7. CDR3 DNA: TGTGCCAGCAGCTTAGGCGGCGGGAGAAGATCCTACAATGAGCAGTTCTTC. Translating gives CASSLGGGRRSYNEQFF.

This clonotype turned up a few times. The genes are TRBV20-1 and TRBJ1-6; a weak D match, TRBD1 (6 bases). The V end lost 3 bases, the J end lost 3 bases, and 12 bases lay between the germline ends. The CDR3 is made up of 15 amino acids. Per the germline V gene, CDR1 is DFQATT and CDR2 is SNEGSKA (reference sequence). The CDR3 region is CSASVGGGYNSPLHF. CDR3 nucleotide sequence: TGCAGTGCTAGTGTGGGGGGCGGCTATAATTCACCCCTCCACTTT.

V and J are TRBV10-3 and TRBJ2-7, with D perhaps TRBD1 (5 bases). Germline assignment: CDR1 ENHRY and CDR2 SYGVKD. This CDR3 has 14 amino acids. The V and J ends lost 2 bases and 4 bases respectively, with 12 bases between them. This CDR3 reads CAISESVNRYEQYF. CDR3 bases: TGTGCCATCAGTGAGAGTGTAAACAGGTACGAGCAGTACTTC.

Concerning this clonotype: One junction end disagrees with the germline gene, perhaps due to a read error. The chain uses TRBV5-5 and TRBJ2-2; D gene uncertain. The CDR3 covers 16 residues. Germline V gene sequence: CDR1 SGHKS, CDR2 YYEKEE (reference sequence). CDR3 nucleotide sequence: TGTGCCAACAGCTTGTCGGGTTGGGTGATCACCGGGGAGCTGTTTTTT. It codes for CANSLSGWVITGELFF.

For this clonotype: Given a much more abundant clone one base away, this may be a read error. The chain joins TRBV6-1 to TRBJ2-7; possibly TRBD1 or TRBD2 for D (5 bases each). Germline V gene lookup returns CDR1 MNHNS and CDR2 SASEGT. This CDR3 contains 15 residues. The CDR3 is CASRTSGPPSYGQYF. The CDR3 region has the DNA TGTGCCAGCAGGACCTCGGGGCCTCCCTCCTACGGGCAGTACTTC.

The chain couples TRBV7-2 to TRBJ2-1; 8 bases align to TRBD1. Germline assignment: CDR1 SGHTA and CDR2 FQGNSA. Trimming cost V 5 bases and J 6 bases; bases outside gene matches: 6. CDR3 length: 14 residues. The CDR3 reads CASSPRQGSNEQFF. In DNA, the CDR3 is TGTGCCAGCAGCCCCCGACAGGGGAGCAATGAGCAGTTCTTC.

There are many counts of this clonotype. This chain connects TRBV20-1 to TRBJ2-7; no reliable D call. The CDR3 runs to 14 residues. The germline gives CDR1 DFQATT, CDR2 SNEGSKA (reference sequence). Trimming removed 6 bases from V and 0 bases from J, with 15 bases in between. CDR3 nucleotide sequence: TGCAGTGCAAAGATAGACTGGAGCTCCTACGAGCAGTACTTC. This translates into CSAKIDWSSYEQYF.

This clonotype was recorded many times. The chain joins TRBV2 to TRBJ1-1, with TRBD1 identical over 7 bases. With V trimmed by 3 bases and J by 10 bases, 11 bases remained unmatched. The CDR3 sequence is 14 residues long. Per the germline V gene, CDR1 is SNHLY and CDR2 is FYNNEI. The CDR3 nucleotides are TGTGCCAGCAGTGATGGGGAGACAGGGTCGAGAGCTTTCTTT. Encoded protein: CASSDGETGSRAFF. The full variable domain, with the rest looked up from reference TRBV2 and TRBJ1-1, is EPEVTQTPSHQVTQMGQEVILRCVPISNHLYFYWYRQILGQKVEFLVSFYNNEISEKSEIFDDQFSVERPDGSNFTLKIRSTKLEDSAMYFCASSDGETGSRAFFGQGTRLTVV.

This clonotype was picked up a small number of times. This chain joins TRBV20-1 and TRBJ1-6, with 8 bases fitting TRBD1. The CDR3 is 15 amino acids. Germline V gene data show CDR1 as DFQATT and CDR2 as SNEGSKA (reference sequence). V lost 4 bases to trimming and J lost 10 bases; unmatched junction nucleotides: 12. In DNA form, the CDR3 reads TGCAGTGCTACTATGGACAGGGCCCGGGGGTCACCCCTCCACTTT. Translating it yields CSATMDRARGSPLHF.

This clonotype was counted at least ten times. The V and J genes are TRBV2 and TRBJ2-5; unclear D gene. The germline gives CDR1 SNHLY, CDR2 FYNNEI. V gave up 8 bases and J gave up 9 bases, with 13 bases separating them. The CDR3 covers 11 residues. CDR3 in DNA: TGTGCCAGCCAGGCCCGCGCGGCCCAGTACTTC. As protein: CASQARAAQYF.

This clonotype was detected a few times. J is TRBJ2-7 and V is TRBV10-3; TRBD2 aligns across 8 bases. Trimming cost V 2 bases and J 6 bases; bases outside gene matches: 12. The CDR3 has 16 amino acids. Germline assignment: CDR1 ENHRY and CDR2 SYGVKD. The CDR3 reads CAISEGTSGPLGEQYF. CDR3 bases: TGTGCCATCAGTGAGGGCACTAGCGGACCGTTGGGCGAGCAGTACTTC.

The genes are TRBV3-1 and TRBJ2-7; D may correspond to TRBD1 or TRBD2 (5 bases each). This CDR3 contains 13 residues. V was pared by 1 base and J by 7 bases, with 11 bases between. Germline values: CDR1 LGHDT, CDR2 YNNKEL (reference sequence). This CDR3 reads CASSQGGDGEQYF. The CDR3 DNA follows: TGTGCCAGCAGCCAAGGAGGGGACGGGGAGCAGTACTTC.

This clonotype was found many times. The rearrangement uses TRBV6-1 and TRBJ2-2, with D perhaps TRBD1 (5 bases). Trimming left V 6 bases short and J 1 base short, with 9 bases between. In germline, CDR1 is MNHNS, CDR2 SASEGT. CDR3 length: 14 residues. In nucleotides, the CDR3 is TGTGCCAGCAGAACAGGTTTGAACACCGGGGAGCTGTTTTTT. Translating gives CASRTGLNTGELFF.

The chain uses TRBV20-1 and TRBJ2-7; no reliable D call. V gave up 2 bases and J gave up 2 bases, with 7 bases separating them. The CDR3 covers 12 residues. Germline CDR1 reads DFQATT; CDR2 reads SNEGSKA (reference sequence). The DNA of the CDR3 is TGCAGTGCTAGATCCTCCACCTACGAGCAGTACTTC. Protein: CSARSSTYEQYF.

The sample holds many counts of this clonotype. The chain links TRBV12-3 or TRBV12-4 to TRBJ2-3, with TRBD2 identical over 8 bases. V shed 8 bases, J shed 4 bases, and the junction held 11 bases outside the gene matches. The CDR3 has 15 residues. The CDR3 DNA reads as TGTGCCAGCGCAAAAGCGGGAGTCGCGTCAGATACGCAGTATTTT. Translating it yields CASAKAGVASDTQYF.

This clonotype was seen only a few times. V gene TRBV7-9 combines with J gene TRBJ2-1, with 14 bases fitting TRBD2. The germline V gene has CDR1 SEHNR and CDR2 FQNEAQ (reference sequence). The V segment lost 5 bases and the J segment 6 bases; nucleotides outside the gene matches: 6. The CDR3 totals 16 residues. CDR3 sequence reads: CASSPRTSGRPNEQFF. In DNA, the CDR3 is TGTGCCAGCAGCCCCCGGACTAGCGGGAGGCCCAATGAGCAGTTCTTC.

Note on this clonotype: An end of the junction does not agree with germline; a read error may underlie this. The chain combines TRBV7-2 with TRBJ2-5; unclear D gene. TRBJ2-1 explains the end of the DNA better; the J call may be wrong. The CDR3 covers 14 residues. Germline loops: CDR1 SGHTA, CDR2 FQGNSA. CDR3 coding DNA: TGCGCCAGCAGCGCCTATCCTAATGAAGAGACCCAGTTCTTC. Translated: CASSAYPNEETQFF.

This clonotype was seen more than once but under ten times. The V and J genes are TRBV28 and TRBJ2-2; D is ambiguous. CDR1 is MDHEN and CDR2 is SYDVKM in the germline V gene. Trimming cost V 3 bases and J 3 bases, with 8 bases left between them. This CDR3 has 14 residues. The CDR3 here is CASSFRGYTGELFF. The CDR3 DNA is TGTGCCAGCAGTTTTCGAGGTTACACCGGGGAGCTGTTTTTT.

This clonotype was recorded at least ten times. The rearrangement uses TRBV7-2 and TRBJ2-7, with D hard to call. CDR1 is SGHTA and CDR2 is FQGNSA in the germline V gene. The CDR3 is 13 amino acids. V was pared by 5 bases and J by 6 bases, with 14 bases between. CDR3 in amino acids: CASSPGAASEQYF. The CDR3 coding sequence is TGTGCCAGCAGCCCCGGTGCGGCATCCGAGCAGTACTTC.